This T cell receptor (beta chain) was documented in a study of T cells in Graves' hyperthyroidism and ophthalmopathy (dated 2019 in TCRdb). For the study in its entirety: Peripheral blood samples were taken at the time of initial diagnosis, prior to any treatment. To identify distinguishing TCR V-J signatures, a discovery cohort of some 100 patients was used, comprising 40 to 45 with Graves' ophthalmopathy and some 60 with stable Graves' hyperthyroidism. Whether ophthalmopathy could be predicted prospectively was tested in an independent validation cohort made up of about 20 hyperthyroidism patients plus 17 patients who later progressed to ophthalmopathy. The approximately 100 discovery patients were randomly divided into training and test sets at a 7:3 ratio. The study also compared thyroid tissue and blood T-cell repertoires from a handful of Graves' hyperthyroidism patients. After sampling, hyperthyroidism patients received methimazole starting at 30 mg daily, and ophthalmopathy patients received high-dose intravenous methylprednisolone. The paper describes TCR Vbeta CDR3 sequencing of about 140 peripheral blood samples, made up of 43 ophthalmopathy patients, over 70 hyperthyroidism patients and some 17 progressor patients.

This clonotype turned up a few times. The specificity of this receptor is unknown. Base qualities are not provided; no much larger clone lies one nucleotide away. Stable Graves' hyperthyroidism was defined as the absence of progression to ophthalmopathy over 18 months of follow-up. The hyperthyroidism patients were between 18 and 65 years old and newly diagnosed, with a disease duration of less than 2 months. The study excluded patients with uncontrolled infections, other autoimmune diseases, pregnancy or lactation. Diagnoses were established on the basis of clinical symptoms, serum thyroxine and TRAb, thyroid ultrasound, and orbital computed tomography. PBMCs were isolated from about 9.1 ml of fresh peripheral blood by Ficoll-Paque density gradient centrifugation. Trizol reagent was used to extract total RNA, and RNA quality was then checked on an Agilent 2100 Bioanalyzer. CDR3 length: 14 amino acids, cysteine to phenylalanine. The sequence is cut down to CDR3 DNA, 42 bases in frame from base 1. Trimmed from V: 7 bases; trimmed from J: 6 bases; junction bases lacking a gene match: 7. CDR1 and CDR2 were assigned from the germline V gene as ENHRY and SYGVKD.

Beyond this particular receptor, the publication reports: In validation, the model predicted progression to ophthalmopathy a median of 6.5 months before onset, with over 60% sensitivity and nearly 75% specificity. No statistical method was used to set the sample size in advance, and investigators knew the group allocation. Most expanded thyroid clonotypes (frequency above 0.001) were also detected in blood, a finding suggesting that blood repertoires may reflect thyroid immune responses. In cross-validation, a model built on a 13 V-J signature told ophthalmopathy apart from stable hyperthyroidism with approximately 90% sensitivity and 81% to 82% specificity, and in testing the same model reached 80%/75%.

TCR beta CDR3 regions were amplified from RNA transcripts. A first-round RT-PCR of the TCR CDR3 used the HTBI primer set with the Qiagen OneStep RT-PCR kit. Libraries were constructed in a second round of multiplex PCR, after which size selection and purification were carried out. Paired-end sequencing of the libraries was performed with 100 bp reads on an Illumina HiSeq2000. As for the authors' bioinformatics: SOAPnuke was used to process the raw data, throwing out any read that contained adapters or uncalled bases, had a mean Phred below 15, or lacked an exact constant-primer or identifier match. COPE v1.2.5 was used to merge high-quality paired reads, and clonotypes were defined as unique nucleotide sequences. MiTCR v1.1 was used to align clonotypes to the IMGT TRBV, TRBD and TRBJ reference segments. The analysis was restricted to V-J combinations with a frequency above 0.0001, which together covered roughly 99% of the repertoires. The TCS score was defined as the ratio of F50 (clonal expansion) to E x V (chaos), calculated using BLOSUM62-based TCRdist between CDR3 peptides within each V-J. Welch's t-statistics and random forest reduced around 510 V-J features to 10 to 15, which were used in a naive Bayes classifier (R e1071). The raw public data were reprocessed by TCRdb itself: fastp quality trimming at Q25, MiXCR clonotype calling, in-frame beta chains only. Identical CDR3 protein sequences are pooled into one entry, listed with their most common genes and DNA. What appears here as the V and J calls and clone size reflects TCRdb's work, not the paper's. The sample includes 300,000 to 400,000 distinct CDR3 sequences, with about 21% observed a single time. The ten most abundant clones make up about 50% of the sample.

The chain is encoded by TRBV10-3 joined to TRBJ2-2; TRBD2 agrees with 8 junctional bases. The specimen sequenced was blood. The sequence derives from a woman aged 50 to 60 with Graves' hyperthyroidism. CDR3 loop: CAITGRGAAGELFF. The DNA sequence is as follows: TGTGCCATCACGGGGCGGGGGGCCGCCGGGGAGCTGTTTTTT.